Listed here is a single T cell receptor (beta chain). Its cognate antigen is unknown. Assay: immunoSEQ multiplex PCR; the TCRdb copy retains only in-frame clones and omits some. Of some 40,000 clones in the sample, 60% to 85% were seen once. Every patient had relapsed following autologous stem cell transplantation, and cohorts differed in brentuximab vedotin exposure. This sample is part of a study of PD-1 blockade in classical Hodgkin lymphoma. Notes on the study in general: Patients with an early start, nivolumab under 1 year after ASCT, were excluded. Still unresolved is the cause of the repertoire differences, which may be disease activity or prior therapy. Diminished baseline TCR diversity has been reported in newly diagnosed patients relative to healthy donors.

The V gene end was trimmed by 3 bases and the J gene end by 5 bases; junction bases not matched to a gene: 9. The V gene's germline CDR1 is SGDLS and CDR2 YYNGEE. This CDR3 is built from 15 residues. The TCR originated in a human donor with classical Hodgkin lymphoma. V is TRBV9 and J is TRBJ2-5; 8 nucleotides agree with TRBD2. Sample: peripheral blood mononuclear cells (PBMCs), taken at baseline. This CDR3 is CASSAGQLAEETQYF. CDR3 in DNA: TGTGCCAGCAGCGCCGGCCAACTAGCGGAGGAGACCCAGTACTTC.